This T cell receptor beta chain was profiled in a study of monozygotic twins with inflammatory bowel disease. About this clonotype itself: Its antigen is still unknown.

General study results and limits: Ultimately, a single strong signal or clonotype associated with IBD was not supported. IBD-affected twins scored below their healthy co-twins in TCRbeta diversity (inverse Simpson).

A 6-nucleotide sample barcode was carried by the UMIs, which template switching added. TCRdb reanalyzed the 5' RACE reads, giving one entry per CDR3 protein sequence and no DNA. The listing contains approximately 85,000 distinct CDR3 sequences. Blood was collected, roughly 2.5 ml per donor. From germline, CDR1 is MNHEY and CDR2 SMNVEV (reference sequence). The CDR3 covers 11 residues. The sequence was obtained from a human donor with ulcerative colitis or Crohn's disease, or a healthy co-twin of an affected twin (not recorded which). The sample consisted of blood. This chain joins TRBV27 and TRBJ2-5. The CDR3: CASSWEETQYF.